This T cell receptor beta chain derives from a study of siplizumab effects on memory and regulatory T cells. Sequencing was performed with immunoSEQ multiplex PCR; in TCRdb, only in-frame clones are kept and a portion is missing. The table records more than 85,000 clones, around 89% of them present only once. The trim removed 0 bases at V and 2 bases at J, leaving 5 bases unmatched. The CDR3 covers 15 residues. CDR1 is SGHRS and CDR2 is YFSETQ in the germline V gene. The sample comprised CD4+ T cells sorted from blood. The chain has TRBV5-1 and TRBJ2-7; TRBD1 agrees at 7 bases. The TCR was taken from a human donor in good health. The DNA for the CDR3 is TGCGCCAGCAGCTTGGACGGGACAGCCACCTACGAGCAGTACTTC. This sequence encodes CASSLDGTATYEQYF.